These T cell receptor beta chains were read from a single sample in a study of T cell changes during pregnancy in multiple sclerosis. This table comes from immunoSEQ multiplex PCR, and its TCRdb copy is limited to in-frame clones, with some not included. The table records some 40,000 clones, roughly 89% of them present only once. The specimen was CD4+ T cells from peripheral blood mononuclear cells, collected in the first trimester of pregnancy. These receptors all stem from a female donor with multiple sclerosis, enrolled in a pregnancy study. Both conserved end residues are trimmed from each CDR3. Fields, in order: V gene, J gene, CDR3 protein.

V: TRBV10-3
J: TRBJ1-2
CDR3: AINGGGPNYGYT

V: TRBV4-3
J: TRBJ1-5
CDR3: ASSQELRSQPQH

V: TRBV5-1
J: TRBJ2-5
CDR3: ASSPIAGVETQY

V: TRBV4-2
J: TRBJ2-1
CDR3: ASSQSVGEQF

V: TRBV28
J: TRBJ2-3
CDR3: ASSPRGGGRRRDTQY

V: TRBV19
J: TRBJ2-2
CDR3: ASSPPVAGTGELF

V: TRBV27
J: TRBJ1-2
CDR3: ASSLSTGTDGYT

V: TRBV28
J: TRBJ2-1
CDR3: ASSSPQGISYNEQF

V: TRBV28
J: TRBJ2-1
CDR3: ASSSYQPSGSKDEQF

V: TRBV9
J: TRBJ2-1
CDR3: ASSVKVAGGNEQF

V: TRBV6-6
J: TRBJ1-1
CDR3: ASSWSGEAF

V: TRBV30
J: TRBJ2-5
CDR3: AWSRDSQETQY

V: TRBV6-1
J: TRBJ1-4
CDR3: ASSEAGIATNEKLF

V: TRBV5-1
J: TRBJ2-6
CDR3: ASSSPGQGVSGANVLT

V: TRBV6-5
J: TRBJ2-7
CDR3: ASSHLGEYEQY

V: TRBV10-1
J: TRBJ1-1
CDR3: ASSPGQAATEAF

V: TRBV27
J: TRBJ2-1
CDR3: ASKLERTSSYNEQF

V: TRBV6-5
J: TRBJ2-2
CDR3: ASSYSGGKGGELF

V: TRBV6-5
J: TRBJ1-2
CDR3: ASSSYSRGYT

V: TRBV19
J: TRBJ2-7
CDR3: ASSITGTTYEQY

V: TRBV6-5
J: TRBJ2-2
CDR3: ASSYSIRGAGELF

V: TRBV5-6
J: TRBJ2-1
CDR3: ASSPKGQGGQWEQF

V: TRBV11-1
J: TRBJ1-4
CDR3: ASSLNRGTNEKLF

V: TRBV5-1
J: TRBJ2-5
CDR3: ASSLTAKETQY

V: TRBV6-5
J: TRBJ2-2
CDR3: ASSYSDSAGELF

V: TRBV28
J: TRBJ2-2
CDR3: ASSTDRGLAGGPGELF

V: TRBV7-2
J: TRBJ2-7
CDR3: ASSLRGTDYEQY

V: TRBV5-5
J: TRBJ1-2
CDR3: ASSMPGQGGRGYT